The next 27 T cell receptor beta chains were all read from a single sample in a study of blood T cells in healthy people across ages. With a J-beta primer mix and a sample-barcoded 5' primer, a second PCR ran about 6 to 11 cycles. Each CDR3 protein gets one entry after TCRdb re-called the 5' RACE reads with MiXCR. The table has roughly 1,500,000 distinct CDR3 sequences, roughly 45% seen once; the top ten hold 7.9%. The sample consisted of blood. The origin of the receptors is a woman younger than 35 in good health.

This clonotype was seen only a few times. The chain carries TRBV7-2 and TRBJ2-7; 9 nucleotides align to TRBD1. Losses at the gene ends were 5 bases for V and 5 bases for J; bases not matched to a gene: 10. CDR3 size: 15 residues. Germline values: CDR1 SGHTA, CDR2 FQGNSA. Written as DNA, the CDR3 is TGTGCCAGCAGCCTGTCCGGGACAGGGAGCAACGAGCAGTACTTC. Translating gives CASSLSGTGSNEQYF.

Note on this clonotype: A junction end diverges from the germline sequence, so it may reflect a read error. The CDR3 nucleotides are TGTGCCGGCAGCCAAAGGTACACCGGGGAGCTGTTTTTT. Protein sequence: CAGSQRYTGELFF. The V gene is TRBV7-2, the J gene TRBJ2-2; D uncertain. The CDR3 is 13 amino acids. The germline V gene encodes CDR1 SGHTA and CDR2 FQGNSA. The complete variable domain, with remaining parts taken from reference TRBV7-2 and TRBJ2-2, reads GAGVSQSPSNKVTEKGKDVELRCDPISGHTALYWYRQSLGQGLEFLIYFQGNSAPDKSGLPSDRFSAERTGGSVSTLTIQRTQQEDSAVYLCAGSQRYTGELFFGEGSRLTVL.

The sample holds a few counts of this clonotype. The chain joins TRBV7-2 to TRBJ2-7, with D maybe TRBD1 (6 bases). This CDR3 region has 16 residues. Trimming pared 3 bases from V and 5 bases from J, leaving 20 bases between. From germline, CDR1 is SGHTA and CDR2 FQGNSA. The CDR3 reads CASSLGGWDKDNEQYF. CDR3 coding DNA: TGTGCCAGCAGCTTGGGTGGGTGGGACAAGGACAACGAGCAGTACTTC.

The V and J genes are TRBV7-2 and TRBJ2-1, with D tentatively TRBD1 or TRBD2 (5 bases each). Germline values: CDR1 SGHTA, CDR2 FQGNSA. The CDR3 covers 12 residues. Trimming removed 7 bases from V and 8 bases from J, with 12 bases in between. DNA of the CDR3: TGTGCCAGCAACGTGGGGGTCGATGAGCAGTTCTTC. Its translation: CASNVGVDEQFF.

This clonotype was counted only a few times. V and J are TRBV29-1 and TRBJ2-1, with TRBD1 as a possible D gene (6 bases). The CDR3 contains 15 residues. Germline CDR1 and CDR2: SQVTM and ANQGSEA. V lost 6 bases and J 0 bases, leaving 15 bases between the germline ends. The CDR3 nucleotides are TGCAGCGTCCACAACACAGGGAGCTCCTACAATGAGCAGTTCTTC. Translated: CSVHNTGSSYNEQFF.

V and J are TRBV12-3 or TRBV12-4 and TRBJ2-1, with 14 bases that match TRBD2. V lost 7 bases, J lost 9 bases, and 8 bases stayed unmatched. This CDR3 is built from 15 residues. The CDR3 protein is CASNPGLAGVGEQFF. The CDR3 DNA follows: TGTGCCAGCAACCCGGGACTAGCGGGGGTGGGTGAGCAGTTCTTC.

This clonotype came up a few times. The CDR3, as DNA: TGCAGCGCTCGACAACCGAACACTGAAGCTTTCTTT. This translates into CSARQPNTEAFF. The chain joins TRBV29-1 to TRBJ1-1, with unresolved D. The CDR3 sequence is 12 residues long. Looked up from germline, CDR1 is SQVTM and CDR2 is ANQGSEA. The ends were cut back, 7 bases at V and 1 base at J, with 10 bases in the middle.

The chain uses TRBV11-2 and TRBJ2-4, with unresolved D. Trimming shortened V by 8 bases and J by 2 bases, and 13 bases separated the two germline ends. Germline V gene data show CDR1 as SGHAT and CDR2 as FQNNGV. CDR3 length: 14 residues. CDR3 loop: CASLKTGTKNIQYF. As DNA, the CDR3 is TGTGCCAGCCTAAAGACGGGTACCAAAAACATTCAGTACTTC.

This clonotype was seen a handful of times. The CDR3 DNA reads as TGTGCCAGCAGCCAAGGACTAGCGGACTTATACAATGAGCAGTTCTTC. Protein: CASSQGLADLYNEQFF. The rearrangement joins TRBV3-1 to TRBJ2-1; 9 bases align to TRBD2. J was trimmed by 4 bases and V by 1 base; bases with no gene match: 5. This CDR3 contains 16 residues. Per germline, CDR1 LGHDT and CDR2 YNNKEL (reference sequence).

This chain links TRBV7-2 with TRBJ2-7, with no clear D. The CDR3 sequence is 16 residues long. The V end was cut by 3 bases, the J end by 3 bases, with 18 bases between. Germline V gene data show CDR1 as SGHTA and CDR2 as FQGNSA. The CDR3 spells CASSFTLLGMGYEQYF. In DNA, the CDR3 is TGTGCCAGCAGCTTCACCCTTCTCGGAATGGGCTACGAGCAGTACTTC.

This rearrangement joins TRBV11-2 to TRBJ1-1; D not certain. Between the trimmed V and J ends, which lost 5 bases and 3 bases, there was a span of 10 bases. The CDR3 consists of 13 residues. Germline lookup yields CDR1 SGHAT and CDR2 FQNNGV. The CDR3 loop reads CASSRELDTEAFF. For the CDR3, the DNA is TGTGCCAGCAGCCGGGAGTTGGACACTGAAGCTTTCTTT.

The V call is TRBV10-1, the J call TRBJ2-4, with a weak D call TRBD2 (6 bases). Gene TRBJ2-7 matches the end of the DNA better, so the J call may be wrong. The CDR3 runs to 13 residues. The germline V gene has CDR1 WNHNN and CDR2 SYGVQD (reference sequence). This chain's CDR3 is CASSEWEAGEQYF. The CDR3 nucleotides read TGCGCCAGCAGTGAGTGGGAGGCCGGCGAGCAGTACTTC.

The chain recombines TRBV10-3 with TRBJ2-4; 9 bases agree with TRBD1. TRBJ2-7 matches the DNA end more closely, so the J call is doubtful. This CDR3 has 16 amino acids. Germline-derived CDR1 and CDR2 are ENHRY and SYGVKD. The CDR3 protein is CAISEPGQGSSYEQYF. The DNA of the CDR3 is TGTGCCATCAGTGAACCGGGACAGGGATCTTCCTACGAGCAGTACTTC.

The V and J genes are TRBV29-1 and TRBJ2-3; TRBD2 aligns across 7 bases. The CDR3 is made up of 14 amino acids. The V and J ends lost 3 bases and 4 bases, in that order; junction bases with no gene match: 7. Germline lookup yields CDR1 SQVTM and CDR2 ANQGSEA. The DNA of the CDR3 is TGCAGCGTTGATGGAGCGGGGCGGCCAGATACGCAGTATTTT. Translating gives CSVDGAGRPDTQYF.

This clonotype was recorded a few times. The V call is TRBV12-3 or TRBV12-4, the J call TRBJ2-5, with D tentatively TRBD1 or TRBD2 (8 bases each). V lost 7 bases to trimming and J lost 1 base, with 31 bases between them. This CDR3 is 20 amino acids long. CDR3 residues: CASNRGLHSGTKPTQETQYF. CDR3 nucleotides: TGTGCCAGCAACAGGGGGTTGCATAGCGGGACTAAACCGACCCAAGAGACCCAGTACTTC.

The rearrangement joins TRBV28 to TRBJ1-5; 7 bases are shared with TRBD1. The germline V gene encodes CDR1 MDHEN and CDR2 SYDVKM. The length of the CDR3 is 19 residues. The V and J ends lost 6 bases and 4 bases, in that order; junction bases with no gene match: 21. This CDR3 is CASSRYGQVAPPGNQPQHF. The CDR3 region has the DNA TGTGCCAGCAGCCGCTACGGACAGGTCGCCCCCCCTGGAAATCAGCCCCAGCATTTT.

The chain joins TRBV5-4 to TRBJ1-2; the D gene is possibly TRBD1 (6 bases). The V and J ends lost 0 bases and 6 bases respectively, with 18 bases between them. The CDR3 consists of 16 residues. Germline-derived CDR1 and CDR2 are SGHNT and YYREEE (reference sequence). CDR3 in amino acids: CASSLGRGGGSDGYTF. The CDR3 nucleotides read TGTGCCAGCAGCTTGGGCCGTGGTGGGGGCTCGGATGGCTACACCTTC.

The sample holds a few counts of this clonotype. CDR3 in amino acids: CASSYDNSYEQYF. In nucleotides, the CDR3 is TGTGCCAGCAGTTACGACAATTCCTACGAGCAGTACTTC. The rearrangement uses TRBV6-5 and TRBJ2-7; D not resolved. CDR1 is MNHEY and CDR2 is SVGAGI in the germline V gene. The V and J ends lost 2 bases and 1 base respectively, with 6 bases between them. CDR3 length: 13 residues.

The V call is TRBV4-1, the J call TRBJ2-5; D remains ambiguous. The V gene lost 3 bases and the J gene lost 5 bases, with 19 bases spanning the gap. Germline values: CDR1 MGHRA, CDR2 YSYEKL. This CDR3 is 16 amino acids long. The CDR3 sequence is CASSHPPRKGGETQYF. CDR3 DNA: TGCGCCAGCAGCCATCCCCCTCGTAAGGGTGGGGAGACCCAGTACTTC.

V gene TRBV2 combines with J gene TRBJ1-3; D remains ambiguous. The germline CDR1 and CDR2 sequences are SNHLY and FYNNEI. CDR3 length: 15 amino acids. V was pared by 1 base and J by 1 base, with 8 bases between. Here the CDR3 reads CASSEDRASGNTIYF. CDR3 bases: TGTGCCAGCAGTGAAGACAGAGCGTCTGGAAACACCATATATTTT.

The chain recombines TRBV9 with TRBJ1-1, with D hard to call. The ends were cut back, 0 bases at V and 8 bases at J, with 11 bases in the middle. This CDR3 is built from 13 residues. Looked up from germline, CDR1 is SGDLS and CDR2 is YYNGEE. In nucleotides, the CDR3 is TGTGCCAGCAGCGTAGACCTGGGTTCGGAAGCTTTCTTT. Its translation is CASSVDLGSEAFF.

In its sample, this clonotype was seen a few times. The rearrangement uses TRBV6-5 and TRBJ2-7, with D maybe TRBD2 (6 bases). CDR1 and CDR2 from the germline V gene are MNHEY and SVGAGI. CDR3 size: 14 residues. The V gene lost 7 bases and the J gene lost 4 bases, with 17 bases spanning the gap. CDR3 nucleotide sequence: TGTGCCAGCATTCCGCGAGGGCGGGGTTACGAGCAGTACTTC. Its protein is CASIPRGRGYEQYF.

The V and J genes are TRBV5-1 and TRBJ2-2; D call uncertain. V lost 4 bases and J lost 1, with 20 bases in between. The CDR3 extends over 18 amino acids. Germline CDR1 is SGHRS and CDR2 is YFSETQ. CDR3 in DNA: TGCGCCAGCAGCCCATCTTTCCCACCTAGGTTGAACACCGGGGAGCTGTTTTTT. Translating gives CASSPSFPPRLNTGELFF.

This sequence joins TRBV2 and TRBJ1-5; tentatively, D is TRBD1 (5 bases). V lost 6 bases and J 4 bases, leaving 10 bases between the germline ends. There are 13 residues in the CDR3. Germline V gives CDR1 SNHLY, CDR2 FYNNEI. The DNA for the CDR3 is TGTGCCAGCAGGGGGGACGGGAATCAGCCCCAGCATTTT. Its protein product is CASRGDGNQPQHF.

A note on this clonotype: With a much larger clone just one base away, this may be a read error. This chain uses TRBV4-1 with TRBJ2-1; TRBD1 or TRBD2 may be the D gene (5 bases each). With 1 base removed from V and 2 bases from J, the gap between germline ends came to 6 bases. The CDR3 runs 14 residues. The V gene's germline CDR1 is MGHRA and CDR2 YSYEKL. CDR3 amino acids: CASSQGDPYNEQFF. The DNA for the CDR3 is TGCGCCAGCAGCCAAGGGGACCCCTACAATGAGCAGTTCTTC.

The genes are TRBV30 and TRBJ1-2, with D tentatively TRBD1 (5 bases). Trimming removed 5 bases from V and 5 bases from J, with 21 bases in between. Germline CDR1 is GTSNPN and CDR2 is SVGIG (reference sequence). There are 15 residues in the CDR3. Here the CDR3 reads CAWENGTYSVYGYTF. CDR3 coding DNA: TGTGCCTGGGAAAACGGGACGTACAGTGTTTATGGCTACACCTTC.

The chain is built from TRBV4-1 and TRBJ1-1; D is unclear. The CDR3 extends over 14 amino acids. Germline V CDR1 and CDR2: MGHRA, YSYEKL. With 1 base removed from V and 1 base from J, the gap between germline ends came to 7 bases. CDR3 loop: CASSQVAGNTEAFF. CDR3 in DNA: TGCGCCAGCAGCCAAGTGGCCGGGAACACTGAAGCTTTCTTT.